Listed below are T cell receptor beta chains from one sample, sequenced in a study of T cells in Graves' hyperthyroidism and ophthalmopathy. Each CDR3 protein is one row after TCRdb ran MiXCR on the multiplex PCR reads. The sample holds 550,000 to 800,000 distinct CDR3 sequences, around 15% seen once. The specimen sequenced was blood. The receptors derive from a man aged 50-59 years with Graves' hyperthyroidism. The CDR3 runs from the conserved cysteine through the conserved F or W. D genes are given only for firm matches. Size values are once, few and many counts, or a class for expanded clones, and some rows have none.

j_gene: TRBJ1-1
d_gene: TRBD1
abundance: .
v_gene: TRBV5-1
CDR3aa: CASSSWTGAGITEAFF
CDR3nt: TGCGCCAGCAGCTCCTGGACAGGGGCCGGGATAACTGAAGCTTTCTTT

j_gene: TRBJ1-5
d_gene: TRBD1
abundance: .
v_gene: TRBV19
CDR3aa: CASSTWTGGSNNQPQHF
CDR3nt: TGTGCCAGTAGTACATGGACAGGGGGCTCGAACAATCAGCCCCAGCATTTT

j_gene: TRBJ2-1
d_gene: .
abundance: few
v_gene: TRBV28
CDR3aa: CASSLLGRENEQFF
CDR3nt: TGTGCCAGCAGTTTATTAGGCAGAGAGAATGAGCAGTTCTTC

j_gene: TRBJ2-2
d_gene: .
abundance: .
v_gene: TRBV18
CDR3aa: CASSPNRENTGELFF
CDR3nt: TGTGCCAGCTCACCTAATCGGGAGAACACCGGGGAGCTGTTTTTT

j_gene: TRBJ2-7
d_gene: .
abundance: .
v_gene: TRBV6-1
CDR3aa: CASTARDIYEQYF
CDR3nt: TGTGCCAGCACCGCCCGGGACATCTACGAGCAGTACTTC

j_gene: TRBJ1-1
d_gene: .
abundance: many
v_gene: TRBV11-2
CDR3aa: CASSLEIFAVGPEAFF
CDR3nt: TGTGCCAGCAGCTTAGAAATCTTCGCTGTCGGGCCTGAAGCTTTCTTT

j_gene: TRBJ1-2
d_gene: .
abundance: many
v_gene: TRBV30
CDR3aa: CAWSVQFGYYGYTF
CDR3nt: TGTGCCTGGAGTGTACAGTTTGGGTACTATGGCTACACCTTC

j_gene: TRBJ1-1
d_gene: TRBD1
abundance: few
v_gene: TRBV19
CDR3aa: CVSSAPGQMNTEAFF
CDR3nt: TGTGTCAGTAGTGCGCCGGGACAGATGAACACTGAAGCTTTCTTT

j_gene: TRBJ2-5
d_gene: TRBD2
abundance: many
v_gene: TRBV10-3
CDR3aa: CAIRPSGSPGETQYF
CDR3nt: TGTGCCATCAGACCTAGCGGGAGCCCCGGGGAGACCCAGTACTTC

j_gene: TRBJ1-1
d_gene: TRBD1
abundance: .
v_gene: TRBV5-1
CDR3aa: CASSFPDRGYNTEAFF
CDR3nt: TGCGCCAGCAGCTTCCCGGACAGGGGGTACAACACTGAAGCTTTCTTT

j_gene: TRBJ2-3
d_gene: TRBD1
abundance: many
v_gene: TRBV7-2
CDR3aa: CASSPTGDSTDTQYF
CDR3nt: TGTGCCAGCAGCCCTACAGGGGATAGCACAGATACGCAGTATTTT

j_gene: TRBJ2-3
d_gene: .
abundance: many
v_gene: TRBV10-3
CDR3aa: CAISEGGGPTDTQYF
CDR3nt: TGTGCCATCAGTGAAGGGGGAGGGCCCACAGATACGCAGTATTTT

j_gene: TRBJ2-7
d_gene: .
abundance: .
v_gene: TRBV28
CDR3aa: CASSLQADYEQYF
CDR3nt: TGTGCCAGCAGTTTGCAGGCCGACTACGAGCAGTACTTC

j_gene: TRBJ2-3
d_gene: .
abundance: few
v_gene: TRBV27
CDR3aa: CASSLHPSTDTQYF
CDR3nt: TGTGCCAGCAGTCTACACCCTAGCACAGATACGCAGTATTTT

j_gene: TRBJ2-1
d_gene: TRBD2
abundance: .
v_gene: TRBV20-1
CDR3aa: CSARDWFSRLAGGYNEQFF
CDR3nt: TGCAGTGCTAGAGATTGGTTTTCTAGACTAGCGGGAGGCTACAATGAGCAGTTCTTC

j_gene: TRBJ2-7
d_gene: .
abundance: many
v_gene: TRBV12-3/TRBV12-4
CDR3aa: CASSQAGGDEQYF
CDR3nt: TGTGCCAGCAGTCAGGCAGGGGGGGACGAGCAGTACTTC

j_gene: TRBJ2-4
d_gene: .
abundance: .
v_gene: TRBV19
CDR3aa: CASSTREGAVSAKNIQYF
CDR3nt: TGTGCCAGTAGTACCCGGGAAGGGGCCGTATCTGCCAAAAACATTCAGTACTTC

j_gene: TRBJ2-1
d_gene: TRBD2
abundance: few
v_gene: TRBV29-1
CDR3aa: CSVRTSRHSYNEQFF
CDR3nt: TGCAGCGTGAGGACTAGCCGCCACTCCTACAATGAGCAGTTCTTC

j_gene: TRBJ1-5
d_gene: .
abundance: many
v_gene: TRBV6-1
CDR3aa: CASTPTGYSNQPQHF
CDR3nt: TGTGCCAGCACCCCAACCGGTTATAGCAATCAGCCCCAGCATTTT

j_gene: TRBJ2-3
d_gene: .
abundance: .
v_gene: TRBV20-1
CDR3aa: CSAREGDLGPSRDTQYF
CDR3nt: TGCAGTGCTAGAGAGGGGGACTTGGGACCGTCCAGGGATACGCAGTATTTT

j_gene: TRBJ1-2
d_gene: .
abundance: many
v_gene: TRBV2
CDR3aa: CASRQQANYGYTF
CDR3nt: TGTGCCAGCAGGCAGCAAGCTAACTATGGCTACACCTTC